This T cell receptor (beta chain) was found in a study of T-cell reconstitution after alpha-beta-depleted transplantation in children. Study-wide results and limits: The origin of high day-60 TCRbeta diversity in some patients lay in surviving recipient T cells and thymic progenitors. A year post-transplant, T-cell counts and diversity derived mostly from newly produced T cells. Expanded graft clones numbering several hundred reportedly gave rise to alpha-beta T cells about two months after transplant.

TCRbeta library construction was performed incorporating unique molecular identifiers. MiXCR, run by TCRdb on the PCR reads, gives a single entry per CDR3 protein. This table has fewer than 350,000 distinct CDR3 sequences, around a tenth appearing once. This clonotype showed up just a few times. Its antigen is currently unknown. V lost 6 bases and J lost 6, with 11 bases in between. Germline CDR1 is DFQATT and CDR2 is SNEGSKA (reference sequence). CDR3 length equals 12 residues. The specimen comprised peripheral blood, sampled 180 days after TCRalphabeta/CD19-depleted stem cell transplant. This rearrangement joins TRBV20-1 to TRBJ1-4, with unresolved D. The origin of this receptor is a male patient aged 2-15 years who had a stem cell transplant for chronic granulomatous disease, so the T cells may come from the graft donor. The DNA for the CDR3 is TGCAGTGCCCCGGGCCCTTATGAAAAACTGTTTTTT. Its translation: CSAPGPYEKLFF.